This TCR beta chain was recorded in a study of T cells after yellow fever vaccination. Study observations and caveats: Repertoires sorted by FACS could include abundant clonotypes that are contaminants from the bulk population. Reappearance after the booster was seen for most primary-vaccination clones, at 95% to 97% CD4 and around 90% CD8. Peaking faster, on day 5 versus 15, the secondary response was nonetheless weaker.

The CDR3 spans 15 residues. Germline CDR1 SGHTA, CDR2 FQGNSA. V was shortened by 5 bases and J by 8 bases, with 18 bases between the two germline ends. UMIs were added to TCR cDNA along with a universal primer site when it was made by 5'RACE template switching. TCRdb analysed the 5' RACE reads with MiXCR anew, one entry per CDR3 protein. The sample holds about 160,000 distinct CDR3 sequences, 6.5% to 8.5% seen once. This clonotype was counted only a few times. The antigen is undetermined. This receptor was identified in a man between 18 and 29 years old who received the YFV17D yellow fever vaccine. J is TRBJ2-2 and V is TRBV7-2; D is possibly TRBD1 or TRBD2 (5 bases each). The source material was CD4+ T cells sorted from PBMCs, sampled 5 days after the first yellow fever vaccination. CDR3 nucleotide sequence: TGTGCCAGCAGCCCCGCCGAGGGGATCAGGGGGGAGCTGTTTTTT. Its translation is CASSPAEGIRGELFF.